Included here is one TCR beta chain sequence, with context. Its antigen is unknown. This specimen belongs to a study of CD8 T cells in ankylosing spondylitis. Study conclusions and caveats: For ankylosing spondylitis blood, a TCR beta motif of seven to nine highly homologous variants appeared characteristic. In the blood and synovial fluid of reactive arthritis, some motif variants had been previously reported. Reports say disease-linked clones showed up significantly more in matched ankylosing spondylitis synovial fluid.

MiXCR, applied by TCRdb to the 5' RACE reads, yields one record per CDR3 protein. Of about 90,000 distinct CDR3 sequences listed, roughly 8.5% are singletons. Sequencing was carried out using blood, either unsorted or a sorted T cell fraction (not recorded which). This TCR derives from a male donor with ankylosing spondylitis.

CDR3 in amino acids: CASRSRGTVETQYF. Here the CDR3 DNA reads TGTGCCAGCAGATCTCGTGGGACGGTGGAGACCCAGTACTTC. This chain uses TRBV27 with TRBJ2-5; either TRBD1 or TRBD2 may fit D (5 bases each). Germline loops: CDR1 MNHEY, CDR2 SMNVEV (reference sequence). Trimming removed 6 bases from V and 5 bases from J, with 16 bases in between. This CDR3 is built from 14 residues.